This entry is about one TCR beta chain. Its target is unknown. This specimen belongs to a study of a mutant IDH1 vaccine in newly diagnosed glioma. The time point is: week 47, end of study. With topical imiquimod, each dose of the vaccine consisted of 300 ug of mutant IDH1 20-mer peptide. The CDR3 sequence is 13 residues long. Germline assignment: CDR1 LNHDA and CDR2 SQIVND (reference sequence). V lost 5 bases and J 6 bases, leaving 13 bases between the germline ends. The data were produced by immunoSEQ multiplex PCR, yet TCRdb's version contains in-frame clones alone and is incomplete. Here the sample spans around 84,000 clones, approximately 80% being singletons.

This clonotype was obtained from a man in his forties with glioma. This specimen was PBMCs, taken from a glioma patient whose treatment included an IDH1 peptide vaccine. The chain uses TRBV19 and TRBJ1-1, with a tentative D call TRBD1 (5 bases). In nucleotides, the CDR3 is TGTGCCAGTAGTGCCACGGGGGAGTCTGAAGCTTTCTTT. Translating it yields CASSATGESEAFF.